A selection of T cell receptor beta chains follows, all from one sample in a study of beta chain features in type 1 diabetes. Only in-frame clones appear in the TCRdb table, and some are missing; sequencing was by immunoSEQ multiplex PCR. The data contain under 400,000 clones, around 12% of them singletons. The sequenced sample consisted of naive CD4+ T cells from blood. The source is a young man in good health. CDR3s include the opening cysteine and the closing phenylalanine or tryptophan. The D gene is left open where the match is weak. The size field is filled for only some rows; it gives once, few, many or a size class.

NA	TRBV30	13	NA	TRBJ2-7	CAWSQGSPYEQYF	TGTGCCTGGAGTCAGGGTTCCCCCTACGAGCAGTACTTC
NA	TRBV7-3	13	TRBD2	TRBJ2-7	CASSQGTSGEQYF	TGTGCCAGCAGCCAAGGGACTAGCGGCGAGCAGTACTTC
few	TRBV7-9	14	NA	TRBJ2-3	CASSLTVGTDTQYF	TGTGCCAGCAGCTTAACTGTCGGCACAGATACGCAGTATTTT
few	TRBV29-1	16	NA	TRBJ1-1	CSVEVQGSLSNTEAFF	TGCAGCGTTGAGGTACAGGGTTCCTTATCGAACACTGAAGCTTTCTTT
NA	TRBV28	15	TRBD2	TRBJ2-7	CASSLDLAGGYEQYF	TGTGCCAGCAGTTTAGACCTAGCGGGAGGTTACGAGCAGTACTTC
NA	TRBV6-4	13	TRBD1	TRBJ2-3	CASRGQGTDTQYF	TGTGCCAGCCGCGGACAGGGTACAGATACGCAGTATTTT
few	TRBV5-5	12	NA	TRBJ1-5	CASSLLGQPQHF	TGTGCCAGCAGCTTGTTGGGCCAGCCCCAGCATTTT
few	TRBV5-1	13	NA	TRBJ2-1	CASSLDRNNEQFF	TGCGCCAGCAGCTTGGACAGGAACAATGAGCAGTTCTTC
few	TRBV19	14	TRBD1	TRBJ1-5	CASTKGQINQPQHF	TGTGCCAGTACCAAGGGACAGATCAATCAGCCCCAGCATTTT
few	TRBV20-1	11	NA	TRBJ2-7	CSSRGGYEQYF	TGCAGTTCTAGGGGCGGGTACGAGCAGTACTTC
NA	TRBV5-1	15	TRBD1	TRBJ2-7	CASSLNRDRGYEQYF	TGCGCCAGCAGCTTAAACCGGGACAGGGGTTACGAGCAGTACTTC
NA	TRBV11-2	15	NA	TRBJ1-1	CASSLSPSMNTEAFF	TGTGCCAGCAGCTTAAGCCCAAGTATGAACACTGAAGCTTTCTTT
NA	TRBV29-1	13	NA	TRBJ2-2	CSVDGGNTGELFF	TGCAGCGTTGATGGCGGGAACACCGGGGAGCTGTTTTTT
few	TRBV6-5	14	NA	TRBJ1-1	CASRPAGAHTEAFF	TGTGCCAGCAGGCCCGCGGGGGCGCATACTGAAGCTTTCTTT
few	TRBV30	14	NA	TRBJ2-5	CAWSVGGSQETQYF	TGTGCCTGGAGTGTAGGGGGATCCCAAGAGACCCAGTACTTC
NA	TRBV19	15	NA	TRBJ2-7	CASSNRRTVGYEQYF	TGTGCCAGTAGCAACCGCCGGACAGTAGGCTACGAGCAGTACTTC
once	TRBV5-1	16	NA	TRBJ2-1	CASSFRLTGDTDEQFF	TGCGCCAGCAGCTTCCGACTAACGGGAGATACAGATGAGCAGTTCTTC